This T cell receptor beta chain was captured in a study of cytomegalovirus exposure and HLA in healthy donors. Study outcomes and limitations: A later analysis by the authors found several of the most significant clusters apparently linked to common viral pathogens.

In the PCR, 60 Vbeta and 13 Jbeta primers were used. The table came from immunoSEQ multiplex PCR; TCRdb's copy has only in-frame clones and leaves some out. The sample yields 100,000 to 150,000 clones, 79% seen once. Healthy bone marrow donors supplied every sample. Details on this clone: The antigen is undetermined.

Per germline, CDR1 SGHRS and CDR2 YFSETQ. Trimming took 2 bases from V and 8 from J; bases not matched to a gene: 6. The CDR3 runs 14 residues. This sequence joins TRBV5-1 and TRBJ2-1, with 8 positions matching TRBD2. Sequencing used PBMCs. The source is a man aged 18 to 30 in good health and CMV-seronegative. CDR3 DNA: TGCGCCAGCAGCTTAGGGCTAGCGGGCGATGAGCAGTTCTTC. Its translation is CASSLGLAGDEQFF.